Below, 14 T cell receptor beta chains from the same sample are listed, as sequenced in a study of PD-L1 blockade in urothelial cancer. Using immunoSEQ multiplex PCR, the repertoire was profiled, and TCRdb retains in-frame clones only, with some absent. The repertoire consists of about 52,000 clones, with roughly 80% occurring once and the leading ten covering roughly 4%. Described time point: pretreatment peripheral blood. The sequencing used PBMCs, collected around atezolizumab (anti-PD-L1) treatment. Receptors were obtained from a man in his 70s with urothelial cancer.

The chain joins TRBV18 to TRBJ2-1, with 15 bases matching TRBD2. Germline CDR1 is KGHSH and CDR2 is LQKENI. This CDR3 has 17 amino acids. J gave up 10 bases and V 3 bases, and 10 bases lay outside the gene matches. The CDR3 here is CASSPGLAGGPEGEQFF. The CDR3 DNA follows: TGTGCCAGCTCACCTGGACTAGCGGGAGGGCCGGAGGGCGAGCAGTTCTTC.

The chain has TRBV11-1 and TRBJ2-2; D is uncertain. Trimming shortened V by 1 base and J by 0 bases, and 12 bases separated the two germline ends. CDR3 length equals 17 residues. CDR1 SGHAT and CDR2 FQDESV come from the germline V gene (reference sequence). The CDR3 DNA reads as TGTGCCAGCAGCTTAGTAGCTCAAGGTTCGAACACCGGGGAGCTGTTTTTT. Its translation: CASSLVAQGSNTGELFF.

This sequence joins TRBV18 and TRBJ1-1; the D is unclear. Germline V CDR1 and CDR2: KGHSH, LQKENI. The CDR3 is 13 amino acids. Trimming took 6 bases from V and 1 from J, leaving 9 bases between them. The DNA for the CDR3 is TGTGCCAGCTCCCCGGCAGGGAACACTGAAGCTTTCTTT. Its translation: CASSPAGNTEAFF.

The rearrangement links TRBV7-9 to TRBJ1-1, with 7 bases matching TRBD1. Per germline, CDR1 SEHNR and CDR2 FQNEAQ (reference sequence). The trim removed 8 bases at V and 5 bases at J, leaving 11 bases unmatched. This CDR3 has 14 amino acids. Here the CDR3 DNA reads TGTGCCAGCTCCCCACAGGGGCGAGAGACTGAAGCTTTCTTT. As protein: CASSPQGRETEAFF. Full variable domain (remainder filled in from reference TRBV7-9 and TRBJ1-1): DTGVSQNPRHKITKRGQNVTFRCDPISEHNRLYWYRQTLGQGPEFLTYFQNEAQLEKSRLLSDRFSAERPKGSFSTLEIQRTEQGDSAMYLCASSPQGRETEAFFGQGTRLTVV.

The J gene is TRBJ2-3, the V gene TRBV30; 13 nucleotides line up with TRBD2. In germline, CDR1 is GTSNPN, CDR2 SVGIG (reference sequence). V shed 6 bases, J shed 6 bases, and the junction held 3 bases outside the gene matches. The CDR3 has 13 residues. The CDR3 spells CACGLAGADTQYF. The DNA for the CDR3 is TGTGCCTGCGGACTAGCGGGAGCCGATACGCAGTATTTT.

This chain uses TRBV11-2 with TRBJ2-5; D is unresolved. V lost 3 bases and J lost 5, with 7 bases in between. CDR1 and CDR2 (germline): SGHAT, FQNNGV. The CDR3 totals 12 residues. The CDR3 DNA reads TGTGCCAGCAGCTTCGGAGAGGAGACCCAGTACTTC. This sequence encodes CASSFGEETQYF.

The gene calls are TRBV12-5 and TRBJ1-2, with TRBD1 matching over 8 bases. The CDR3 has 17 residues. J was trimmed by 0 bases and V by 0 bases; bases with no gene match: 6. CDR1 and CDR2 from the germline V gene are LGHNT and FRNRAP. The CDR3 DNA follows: TGTGCTAGTGGTTTGGTACAGGGGGTCGGCCCTAACTATGGCTACACCTTC. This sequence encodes CASGLVQGVGPNYGYTF. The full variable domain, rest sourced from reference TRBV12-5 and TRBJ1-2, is DARVTQTPRHKVTEMGQEVTMRCQPILGHNTVFWYRQTMMQGLELLAYFRNRAPLDDSGMPKDRFSAEMPDATLATLKIQPSEPRDSAVYFCASGLVQGVGPNYGYTFGSGTRLTVV.

The CDR3 loop is CSARTPSSGNTIYF. The CDR3 nucleotides read TGCAGCGCCCGGACACCAAGCTCTGGAAACACCATATATTTT. The V and J genes are TRBV29-1 and TRBJ1-3; D is perhaps TRBD1 (5 bases). The CDR3 spans 14 residues. The V end lost 7 bases, the J end lost 0 bases, and 13 bases lay between the germline ends. The germline V gene has CDR1 SQVTM and CDR2 ANQGSEA. The full variable domain, completed using reference TRBV29-1 and TRBJ1-3, is SAVISQKPSRDICQRGTSLTIQCQVDSQVTMMFWYRQQPGQSLTLIATANQGSEATYESGFVIDKFPISRPNLTFSTLTVSNMSPEDSSIYLCSARTPSSGNTIYFGEGSWLTVV.

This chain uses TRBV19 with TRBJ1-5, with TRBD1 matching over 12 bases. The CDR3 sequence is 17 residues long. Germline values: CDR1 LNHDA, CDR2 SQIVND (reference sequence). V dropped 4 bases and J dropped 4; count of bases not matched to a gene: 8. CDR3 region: CASSTGTGGFGNQPQHF. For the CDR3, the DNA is TGTGCCAGTAGTACCGGGACAGGGGGCTTTGGTAATCAGCCCCAGCATTTT.

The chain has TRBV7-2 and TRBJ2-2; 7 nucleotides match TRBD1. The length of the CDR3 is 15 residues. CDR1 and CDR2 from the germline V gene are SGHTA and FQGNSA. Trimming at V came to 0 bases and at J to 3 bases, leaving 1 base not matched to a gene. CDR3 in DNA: TGTGCCAGCAGCTTAGCGGGACAGCACACCGGGGAGCTGTTTTTT. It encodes CASSLAGQHTGELFF.

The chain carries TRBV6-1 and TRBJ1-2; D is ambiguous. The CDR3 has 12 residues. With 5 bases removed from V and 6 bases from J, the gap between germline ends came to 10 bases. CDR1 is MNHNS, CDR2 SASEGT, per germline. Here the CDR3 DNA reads TGTGCCAGCAGTCACAGAGAACATGGCTACACCTTC. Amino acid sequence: CASSHREHGYTF.

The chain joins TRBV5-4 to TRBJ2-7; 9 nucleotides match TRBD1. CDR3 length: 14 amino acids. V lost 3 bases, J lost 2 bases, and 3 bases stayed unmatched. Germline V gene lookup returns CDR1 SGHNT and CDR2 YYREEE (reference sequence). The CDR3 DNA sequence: TGTGCCAGCAGCTGGGGACAGGGAACCTACGAGCAGTACTTC. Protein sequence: CASSWGQGTYEQYF.

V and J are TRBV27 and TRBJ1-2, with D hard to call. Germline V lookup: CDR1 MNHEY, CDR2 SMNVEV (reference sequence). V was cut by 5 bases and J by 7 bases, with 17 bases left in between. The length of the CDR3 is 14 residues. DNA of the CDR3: TGTGCCAGCAGTCCCCTGGGAGGTCCTCTTGGCTACACCTTC. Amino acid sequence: CASSPLGGPLGYTF.

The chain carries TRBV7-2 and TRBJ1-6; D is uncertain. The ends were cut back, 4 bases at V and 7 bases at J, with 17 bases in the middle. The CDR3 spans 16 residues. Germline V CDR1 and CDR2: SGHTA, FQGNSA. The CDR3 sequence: CASSSQWAGSNSPLHF. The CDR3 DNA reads TGTGCCAGCAGCTCGCAGTGGGCTGGCTCCAATTCACCCCTCCACTTT.